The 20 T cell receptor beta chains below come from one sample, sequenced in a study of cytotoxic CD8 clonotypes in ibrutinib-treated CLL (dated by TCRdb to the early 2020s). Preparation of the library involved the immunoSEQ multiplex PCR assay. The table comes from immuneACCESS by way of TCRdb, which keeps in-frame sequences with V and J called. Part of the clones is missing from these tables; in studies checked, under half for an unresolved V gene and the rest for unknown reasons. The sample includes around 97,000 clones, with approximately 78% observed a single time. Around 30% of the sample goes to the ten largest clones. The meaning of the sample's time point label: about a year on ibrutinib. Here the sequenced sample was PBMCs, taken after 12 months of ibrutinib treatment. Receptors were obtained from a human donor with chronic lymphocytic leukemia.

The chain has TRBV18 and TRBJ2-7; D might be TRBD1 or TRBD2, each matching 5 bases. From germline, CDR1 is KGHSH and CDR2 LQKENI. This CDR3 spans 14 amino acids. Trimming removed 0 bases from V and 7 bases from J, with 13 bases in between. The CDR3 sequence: CASSPPRGLGEQYF. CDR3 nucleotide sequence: TGTGCCAGCTCACCACCGAGGGGCCTGGGGGAGCAGTACTTC.

The CDR3 reads CAISDGSSYNEQFF. The CDR3 DNA is TGTGCCATCAGCGACGGAAGCTCCTACAATGAGCAGTTCTTC. The chain employs TRBV10-3 and TRBJ2-1; D gene uncertain. V was clipped by 6 bases and J by 0 bases, with 9 bases between them. The CDR3 has 14 amino acids. Per germline, CDR1 ENHRY and CDR2 SYGVKD.

The CDR3: CASTSGVFGNYGYTF. In DNA form, the CDR3 reads TGTGCCAGCACCTCCGGGGTGTTTGGGAACTATGGCTACACCTTC. This sequence joins TRBV5-4 and TRBJ1-2; no reliable D call. This CDR3 comprises 15 residues. The V gene's germline CDR1 is SGHNT and CDR2 YYREEE (reference sequence). V dropped 6 bases and J dropped 2 bases, with 17 bases sitting between them. Looking up the rest from reference TRBV5-4 and TRBJ1-2 gives the full variable domain: ETGVTQSPTHLIKTRGQQVTLRCSSQSGHNTVSWYQQALGQGPQFIFQYYREEENGRGNFPPRFSGLQFPNYSSELNVNALELDDSALYLCASTSGVFGNYGYTFGSGTRLTVV.

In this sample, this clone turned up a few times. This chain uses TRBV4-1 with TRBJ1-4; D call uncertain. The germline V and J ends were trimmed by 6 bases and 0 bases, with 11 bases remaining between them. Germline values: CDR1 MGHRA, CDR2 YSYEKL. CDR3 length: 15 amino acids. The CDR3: CASSERHSTNEKLFF. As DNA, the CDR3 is TGCGCCAGCAGTGAAAGACACTCAACTAATGAAAAACTGTTTTTT.

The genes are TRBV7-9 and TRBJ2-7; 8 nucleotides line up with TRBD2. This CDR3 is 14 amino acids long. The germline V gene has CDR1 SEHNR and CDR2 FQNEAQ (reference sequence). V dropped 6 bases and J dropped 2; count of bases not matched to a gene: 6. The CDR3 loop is CASSQSGGAYEQYF. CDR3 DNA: TGTGCCAGCAGTCAAAGCGGGGGAGCCTACGAGCAGTACTTC.

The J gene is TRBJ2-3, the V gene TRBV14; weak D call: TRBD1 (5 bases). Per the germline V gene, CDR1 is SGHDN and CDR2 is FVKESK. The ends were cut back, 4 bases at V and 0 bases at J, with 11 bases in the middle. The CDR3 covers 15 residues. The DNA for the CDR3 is TGTGCCAGCAGCCGACAGCCCCTAAGCACAGATACGCAGTATTTT. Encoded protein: CASSRQPLSTDTQYF. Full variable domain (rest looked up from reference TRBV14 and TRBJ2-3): EAGVTQFPSHSVIEKGQTVTLRCDPISGHDNLYWYRRVMGKEIKFLLHFVKESKQDESGMPNNRFLAERTGGTYSTLKVQPAELEDSGVYFCASSRQPLSTDTQYFGPGTRLTVL.

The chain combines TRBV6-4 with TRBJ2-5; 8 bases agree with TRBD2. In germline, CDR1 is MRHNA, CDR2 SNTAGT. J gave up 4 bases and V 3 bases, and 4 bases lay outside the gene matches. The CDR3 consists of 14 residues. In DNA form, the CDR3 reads TGTGCCAGCAGTGAATCGGGGGGGCGAGAGACCCAGTACTTC. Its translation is CASSESGGRETQYF.

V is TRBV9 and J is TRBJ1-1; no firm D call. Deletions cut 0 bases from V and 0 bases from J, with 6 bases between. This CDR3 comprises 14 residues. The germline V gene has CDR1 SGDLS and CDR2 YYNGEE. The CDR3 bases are TGTGCCAGCAGCGTAGGGTATGTGAACACTGAAGCTTTCTTT. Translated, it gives CASSVGYVNTEAFF.

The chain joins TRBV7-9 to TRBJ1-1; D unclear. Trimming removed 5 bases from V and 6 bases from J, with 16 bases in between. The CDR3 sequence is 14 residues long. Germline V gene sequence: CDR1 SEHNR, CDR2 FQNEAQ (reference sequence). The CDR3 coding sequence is TGTGCCAGCAGCCCCGCTACCGTCCCCGCTGAAGCTTTCTTT. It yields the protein CASSPATVPAEAFF.

The CDR3 protein is CASGGRQGTGNGYTF. The CDR3 DNA is TGTGCCAGCGGGGGCCGACAGGGAACGGGGAATGGCTACACCTTC. The chain combines TRBV28 with TRBJ1-2; TRBD1 aligns across 7 bases. The CDR3 contains 15 residues. CDR1 and CDR2 from the germline V gene are MDHEN and SYDVKM. The ends lost 8 bases at V and 6 bases at J; junction bases unmatched: 15.

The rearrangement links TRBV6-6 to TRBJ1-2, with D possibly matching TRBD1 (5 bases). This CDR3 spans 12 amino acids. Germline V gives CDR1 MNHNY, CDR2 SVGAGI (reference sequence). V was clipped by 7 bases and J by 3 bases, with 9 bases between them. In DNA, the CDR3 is TGTGCCAGCACCGGGGCGGACTATGGCTACACCTTC. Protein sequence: CASTGADYGYTF.

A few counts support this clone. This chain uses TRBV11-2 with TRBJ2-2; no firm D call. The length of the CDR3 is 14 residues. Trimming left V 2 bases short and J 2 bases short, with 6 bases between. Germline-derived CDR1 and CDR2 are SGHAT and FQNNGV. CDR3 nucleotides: TGTGCCAGCAGCTTACGAAAAAACACCGGGGAGCTGTTTTTT. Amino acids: CASSLRKNTGELFF.

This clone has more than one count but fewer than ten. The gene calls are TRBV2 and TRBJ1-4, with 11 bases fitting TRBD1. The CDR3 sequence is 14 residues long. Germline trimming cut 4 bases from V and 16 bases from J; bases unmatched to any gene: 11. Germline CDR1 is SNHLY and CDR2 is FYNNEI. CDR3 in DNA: TGTGCCAGCAGTGCCGAGGACAGGGGGCTGCTTGGGTTTTTT. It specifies CASSAEDRGLLGFF.

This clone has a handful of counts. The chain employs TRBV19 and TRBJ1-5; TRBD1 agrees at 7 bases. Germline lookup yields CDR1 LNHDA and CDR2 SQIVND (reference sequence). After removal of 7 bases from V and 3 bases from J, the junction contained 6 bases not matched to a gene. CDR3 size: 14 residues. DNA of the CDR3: TGTGCCAGTAAGGCGGGACAGCACAATCAGCCCCAGCATTTT. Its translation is CASKAGQHNQPQHF. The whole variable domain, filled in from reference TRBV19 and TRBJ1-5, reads DGGITQSPKYLFRKEGQNVTLSCEQNLNHDAMYWYRQDPGQGLRLIYYSQIVNDFQKGDIAEGYSVSREKKESFPLTVTSAQKNPTAFYLCASKAGQHNQPQHFGDGTRLSIL.

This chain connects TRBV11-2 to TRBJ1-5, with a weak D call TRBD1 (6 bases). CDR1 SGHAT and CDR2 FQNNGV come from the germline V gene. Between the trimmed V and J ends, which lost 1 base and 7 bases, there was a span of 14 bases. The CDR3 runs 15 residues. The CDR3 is CASSLGTGLGQPQHF. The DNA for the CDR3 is TGTGCCAGCAGCTTAGGCACAGGGCTGGGGCAGCCCCAGCATTTT.

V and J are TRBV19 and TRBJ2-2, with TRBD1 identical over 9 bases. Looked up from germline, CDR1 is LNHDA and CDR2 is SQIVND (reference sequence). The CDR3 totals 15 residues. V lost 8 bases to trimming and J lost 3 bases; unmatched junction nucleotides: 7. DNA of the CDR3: TGTGCCAGTGGGGGGGACAGGGAGTACACCGGGGAGCTGTTTTTT. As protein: CASGGDREYTGELFF.

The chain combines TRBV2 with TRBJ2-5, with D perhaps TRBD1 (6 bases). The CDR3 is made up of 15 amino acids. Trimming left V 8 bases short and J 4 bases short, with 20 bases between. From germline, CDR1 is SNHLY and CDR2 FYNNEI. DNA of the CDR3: TGTGCCAGCCTGACTGATGGGGGCCGGAGAGAGACCCAGTACTTC. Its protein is CASLTDGGRRETQYF.

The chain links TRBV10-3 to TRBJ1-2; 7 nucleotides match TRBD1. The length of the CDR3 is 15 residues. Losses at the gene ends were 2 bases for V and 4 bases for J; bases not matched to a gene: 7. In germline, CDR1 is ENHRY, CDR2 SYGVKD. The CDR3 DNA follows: TGTGCCATCAGTGAGGCTCAGGGGGGCGGCTATGGCTACACCTTC. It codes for CAISEAQGGGYGYTF.

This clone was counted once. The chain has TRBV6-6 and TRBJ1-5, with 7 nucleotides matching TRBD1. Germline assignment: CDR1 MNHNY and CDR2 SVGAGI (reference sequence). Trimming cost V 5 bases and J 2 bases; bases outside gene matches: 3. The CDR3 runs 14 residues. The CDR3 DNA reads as TGTGCCAGCAGTACCGGGACAGGCAATCAGCCCCAGCATTTT. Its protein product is CASSTGTGNQPQHF.

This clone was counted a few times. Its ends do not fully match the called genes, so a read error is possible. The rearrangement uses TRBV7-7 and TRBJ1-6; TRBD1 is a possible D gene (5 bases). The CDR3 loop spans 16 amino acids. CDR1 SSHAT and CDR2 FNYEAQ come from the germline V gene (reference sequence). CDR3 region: CASSLSKGDDNSPLHF. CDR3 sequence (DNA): TGTGCTAGCAGCTTATCGAAAGGGGATGATAATTCACCCCTCCACTTT.